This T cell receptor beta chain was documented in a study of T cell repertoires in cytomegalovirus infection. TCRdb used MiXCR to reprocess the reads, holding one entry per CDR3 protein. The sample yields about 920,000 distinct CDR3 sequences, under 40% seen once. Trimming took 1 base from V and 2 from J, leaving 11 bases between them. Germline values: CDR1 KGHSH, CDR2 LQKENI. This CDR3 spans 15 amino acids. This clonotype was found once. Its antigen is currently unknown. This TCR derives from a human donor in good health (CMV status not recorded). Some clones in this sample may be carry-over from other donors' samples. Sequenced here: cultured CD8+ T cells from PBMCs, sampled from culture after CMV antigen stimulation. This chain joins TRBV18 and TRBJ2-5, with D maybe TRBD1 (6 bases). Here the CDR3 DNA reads TGTGCCAGCTCACCACTCCCGGACAGACAAGAGACCCAGTACTTC. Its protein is CASSPLPDRQETQYF.